This TCR beta chain was recovered during a study of T cell changes during pregnancy in multiple sclerosis. Trimming cost V 4 bases and J 9 bases, with 19 bases left between them. Germline CDR1 MGHRA, CDR2 YSYEKL. The CDR3 extends over 15 amino acids. Clones were sequenced by immunoSEQ multiplex PCR, and TCRdb holds only the in-frame ones, with some missing. The repertoire holds roughly 41,000 clones, with more than 75% as singletons. The sample here was CD8+ T cells from peripheral blood mononuclear cells, taken in the third trimester of pregnancy. V usage is TRBV4-1 and J usage is TRBJ2-4; a possible D gene is TRBD2 (6 bases). The sequence was obtained from a female donor with multiple sclerosis, enrolled in a pregnancy study. In DNA form, the CDR3 reads TGCGCCAGCAGCCCTGGTGCGGGACGATTGGGCATTCAGTACTTC. Encoded protein: CASSPGAGRLGIQYF.